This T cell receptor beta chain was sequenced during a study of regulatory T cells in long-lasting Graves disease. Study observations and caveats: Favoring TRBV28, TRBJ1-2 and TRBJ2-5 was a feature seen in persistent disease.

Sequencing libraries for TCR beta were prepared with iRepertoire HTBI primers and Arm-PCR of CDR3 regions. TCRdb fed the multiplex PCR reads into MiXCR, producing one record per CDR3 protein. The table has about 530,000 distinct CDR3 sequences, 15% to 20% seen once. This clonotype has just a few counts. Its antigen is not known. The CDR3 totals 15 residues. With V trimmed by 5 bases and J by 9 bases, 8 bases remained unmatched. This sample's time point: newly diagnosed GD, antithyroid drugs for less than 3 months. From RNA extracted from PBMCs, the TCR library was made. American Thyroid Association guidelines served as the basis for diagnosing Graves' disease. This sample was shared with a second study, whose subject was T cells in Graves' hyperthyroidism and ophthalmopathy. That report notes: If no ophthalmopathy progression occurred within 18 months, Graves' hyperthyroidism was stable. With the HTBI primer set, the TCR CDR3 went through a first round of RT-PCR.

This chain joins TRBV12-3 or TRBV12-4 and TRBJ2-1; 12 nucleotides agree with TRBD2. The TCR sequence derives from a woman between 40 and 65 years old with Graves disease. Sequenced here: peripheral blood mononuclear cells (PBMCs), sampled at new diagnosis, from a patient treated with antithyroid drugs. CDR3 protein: CASSPLAGGSLEQFF. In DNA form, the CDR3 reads TGTGCCAGCAGTCCCCTAGCGGGGGGGTCTCTTGAGCAGTTCTTC.